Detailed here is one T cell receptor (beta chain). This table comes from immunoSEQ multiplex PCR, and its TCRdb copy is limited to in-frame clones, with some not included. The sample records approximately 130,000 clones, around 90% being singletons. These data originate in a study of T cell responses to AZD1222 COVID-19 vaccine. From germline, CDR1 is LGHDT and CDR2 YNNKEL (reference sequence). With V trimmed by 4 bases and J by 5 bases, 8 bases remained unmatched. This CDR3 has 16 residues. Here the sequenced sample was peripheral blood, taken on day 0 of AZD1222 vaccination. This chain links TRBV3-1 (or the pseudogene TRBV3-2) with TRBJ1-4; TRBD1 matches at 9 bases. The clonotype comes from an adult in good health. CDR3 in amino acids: CASSPIIGTGNEKLFF. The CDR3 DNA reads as TGTGCCAGCAGCCCGATAATAGGGACAGGGAATGAAAAACTGTTTTTT.